Sequencing of this T cell receptor beta chain was carried out in a study of blood T cells in healthy people across ages. The wider study: Capture by template switching was about one barcoded beta molecule per two T cells. Study results and caveats: Naive T cell percentage showed a strong correlation with the diversity of TCR beta. Because sorting was not performed, PBMCs prevented conclusive naive versus antigen-experienced comparison. Investigators viewed diversity estimates from one million T cells as underestimates, the study reported.

In the case of this clonotype: Antigen specificity is unknown.

This CDR3 region has 16 residues. Trimming at V came to 0 bases and at J to 2 bases, leaving 4 bases not matched to a gene. Per the germline V gene, CDR1 is SGHRS and CDR2 is YFSETQ. Combining a sample-barcoded 5' primer with a J-beta primer mix, a second PCR ran for roughly 7 to 12 cycles. TCRdb used MiXCR to reprocess the 5' RACE reads, holding one entry per CDR3 protein. The sample carries about 650,000 distinct CDR3 sequences, about a third recorded once. This TCR came from a woman older than 75 in good health. Sequencing input: blood. This chain uses TRBV5-1 with TRBJ2-2, with 7 bases fitting TRBD1. CDR3 DNA sequence: TGCGCCAGCAGCTTGGCTGACAGGGCCAACACCGGGGAGCTGTTTTTT. It specifies CASSLADRANTGELFF.